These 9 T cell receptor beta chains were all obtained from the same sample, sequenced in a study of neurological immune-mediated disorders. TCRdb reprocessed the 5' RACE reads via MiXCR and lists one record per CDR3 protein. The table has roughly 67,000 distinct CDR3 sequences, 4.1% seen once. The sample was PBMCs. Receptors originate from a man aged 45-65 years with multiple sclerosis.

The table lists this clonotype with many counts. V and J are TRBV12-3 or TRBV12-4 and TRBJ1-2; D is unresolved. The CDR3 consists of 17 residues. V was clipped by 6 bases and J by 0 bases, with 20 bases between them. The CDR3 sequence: CASRHSSIRHSNYGYTF. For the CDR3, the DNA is TGTGCCAGCAGACACAGCTCCATCCGACACTCTAACTATGGCTACACCTTC.

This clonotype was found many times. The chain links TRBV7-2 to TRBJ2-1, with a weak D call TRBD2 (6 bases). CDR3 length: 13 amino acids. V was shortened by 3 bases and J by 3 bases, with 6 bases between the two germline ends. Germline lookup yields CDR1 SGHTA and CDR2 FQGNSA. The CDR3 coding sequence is TGTGCCAGCAGCTTCGGGGGCTACAATGAGCAGTTCTTC. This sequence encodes CASSFGGYNEQFF.

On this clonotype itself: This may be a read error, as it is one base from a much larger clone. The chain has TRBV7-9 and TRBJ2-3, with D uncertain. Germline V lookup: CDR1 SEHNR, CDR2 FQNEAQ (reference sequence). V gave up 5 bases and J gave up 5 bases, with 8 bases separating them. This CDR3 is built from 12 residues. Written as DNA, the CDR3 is TGTGCCAGCAGCGAAAAGCTAGATACGCAGTATTTT. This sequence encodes CASSEKLDTQYF.

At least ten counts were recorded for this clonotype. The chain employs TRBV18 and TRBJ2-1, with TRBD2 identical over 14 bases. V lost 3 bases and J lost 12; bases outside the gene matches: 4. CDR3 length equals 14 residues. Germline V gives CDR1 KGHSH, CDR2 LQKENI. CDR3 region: CASSPGLAGDMQFF. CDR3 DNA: TGTGCCAGCTCACCGGGACTAGCGGGGGATATGCAGTTCTTC.

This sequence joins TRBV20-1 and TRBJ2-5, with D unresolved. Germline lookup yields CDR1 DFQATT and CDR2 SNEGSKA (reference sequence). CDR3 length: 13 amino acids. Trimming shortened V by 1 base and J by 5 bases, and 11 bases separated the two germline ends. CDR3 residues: CSARGPLGETQYF. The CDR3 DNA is TGCAGTGCTAGAGGACCATTAGGCGAGACCCAGTACTTC.

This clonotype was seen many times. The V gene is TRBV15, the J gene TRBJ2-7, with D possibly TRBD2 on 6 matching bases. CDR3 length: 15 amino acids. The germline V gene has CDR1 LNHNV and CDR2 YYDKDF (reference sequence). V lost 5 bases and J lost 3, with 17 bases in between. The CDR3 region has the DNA TGTGCCACCAGCTCCGGGGGTGGAGGGGTCTACGAGCAGTACTTC. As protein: CATSSGGGGVYEQYF.

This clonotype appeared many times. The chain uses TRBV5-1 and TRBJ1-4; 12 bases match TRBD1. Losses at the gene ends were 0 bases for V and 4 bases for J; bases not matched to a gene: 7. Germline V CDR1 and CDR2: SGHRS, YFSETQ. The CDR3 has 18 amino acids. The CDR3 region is CASSLVGTGGLLNEKLFF. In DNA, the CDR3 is TGCGCCAGCAGCTTGGTTGGGACAGGGGGCCTCCTTAATGAAAAACTGTTTTTT.

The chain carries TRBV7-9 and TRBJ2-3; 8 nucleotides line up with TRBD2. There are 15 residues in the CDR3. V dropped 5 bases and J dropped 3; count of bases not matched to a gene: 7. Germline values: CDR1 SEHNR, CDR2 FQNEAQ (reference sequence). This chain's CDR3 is CASSVSGAPTDTQYF. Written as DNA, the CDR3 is TGTGCCAGCAGCGTTAGCGGGGCCCCAACAGATACGCAGTATTTT. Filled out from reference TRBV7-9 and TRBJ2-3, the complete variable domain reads DTGVSQNPRHKITKRGQNVTFRCDPISEHNRLYWYRQTLGQGPEFLTYFQNEAQLEKSRLLSDRFSAERPKGSFSTLEIQRTEQGDSAMYLCASSVSGAPTDTQYFGPGTRLTVL.

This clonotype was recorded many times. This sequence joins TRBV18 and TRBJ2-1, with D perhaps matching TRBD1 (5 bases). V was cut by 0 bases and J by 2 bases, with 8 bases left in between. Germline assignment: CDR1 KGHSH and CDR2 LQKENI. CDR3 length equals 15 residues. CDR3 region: CASSPPAGTYNEQFF. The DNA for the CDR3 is TGTGCCAGCTCACCACCGGCAGGGACCTACAATGAGCAGTTCTTC.